Sequencing of this T cell receptor (beta chain) was carried out in a study of blood T cell repertoires in COVID-19. Study at large: Italy, Spain and the United States were the sources of the convalescent and acute COVID-19 samples. T cells, B-cell-depleted T cells, or PBMCs provided the cDNA or gDNA that served as material.

As originally analysed: Amplification with reference gene primers provided the estimates of nucleated cell counts. The repertoire was sequenced with immunoSEQ multiplex PCR; TCRdb's copy has only in-frame clones and lacks some. V, J and clone size reflect that table, while D and trimming were determined from the DNA. The profile shows 250,000 to 300,000 clones, 90% of them singletons. The CDR3 loop spans 15 amino acids. Germline V gives CDR1 SNHLY, CDR2 FYNNEI. The V segment lost 6 bases and the J segment 9 bases; nucleotides outside the gene matches: 8. Seattle patient enrollment occurred during active infection, with longitudinal follow-up thereafter.

Sequencing was carried out using peripheral blood. The gene calls are TRBV2 and TRBJ1-6; 10 bases fit TRBD1. The clonotype comes from a woman aged 55-70 years with COVID-19, enrolled during active disease. CDR3 in DNA: TGTGCCAGCAGCGAGACCGGGACAGGGGCTTCACCCCTCCACTTT. This sequence encodes CASSETGTGASPLHF.